One T cell receptor (beta chain) is described in this entry. Its cognate antigen has yet to be identified. Nothing much larger sits one base from this clone, and base qualities are not available. The germline V gene yields SGDLS for CDR1 and YYNGEE for CDR2. The CDR3, cysteine through phenylalanine, is 14 amino acids long. Solely the CDR3 DNA is kept, with 42 bases framed from the first base. Between the V and J ends, shortened by 4 bases and 5 bases respectively, the junction contains 10 bases. The data originate from a study of CD8 T cells in Susac syndrome (dated by TCRdb to about 2019). Study-level background: Repertoire sequencing was used to test whether CD8+ T cell activation and differentiation in Susac syndrome was antigen driven. Clonality of the CD8+ T cell repertoire was compared between over ten healthy donors, some 14 Susac syndrome patients and 15 multiple sclerosis patients. The paper as a whole reports these results and caveats: The number of individuals in the TCR sequencing and HLA analysis was recognized as being relatively small.

RNA was extracted with the RNeasy kit and about 0.5 to 1 ug was reverse transcribed using random hexamers. The immunoSEQ multiplex PCR assay, which covers 54 Vbeta and 13 Jbeta segments, was used to amplify TCR beta CDR3 regions. Bias from PCR amplification was corrected by using a synthetic template baseline for primer optimization and for computational correction. The original pipeline was this. Reads were annotated to V, D and J genes per IMGT and analyzed with immunoSEQ Analyzer, keeping only productive sequences. Clonality was computed as one minus Shannon entropy normalized by log2 of the number of productive unique sequences. For each patient and control, public and private clones were evaluated within the 100 most prevalent clones. Clones were defined as Susac-specific if absent from the healthy and MS cohorts, from 1052 published viral clones and from other ImmuneACCESS disease sequences. TCRdb reprocessed the public reads (quality trimming at Q25 with fastp, clone calling with MiXCR) and kept in-frame beta chains. Each entry merges the rows of one CDR3 protein and shows their most common DNA and genes. The V and J calls and clone size are TCRdb's, not the authors'. The sample records 150,000 or so distinct CDR3 sequences, around 95% of which are singletons. The ten largest clonotypes hold around 0.21% of the sample.

Peripheral blood CD8+ and CD4+ T cells from healthy donors, Susac syndrome patients and multiple sclerosis patients were profiled by high-throughput TCR beta sequencing. The multiple sclerosis controls were treatment-naive patients who had stable or active relapsing-remitting disease and met the revised McDonald criteria. Bulk CD8+ and CD4+ T cells were purified by magnetic negative isolation, whereas CD8+ TEMRA cells were enriched by FACS. Blood was collected in EDTA tubes and processed within 24 hours, with PBMCs isolated through density gradient centrifugation. PBMCs destined for TCR sequencing were cryopreserved in liquid nitrogen and later thawed in a 37 °C water bath. The sorted or isolated CD4+, CD8+ and CD8+ TEMRA cells had a purity of 90% or higher.

This TCR derives from a human donor with multiple sclerosis. The sample was CD8+ T cells from PBMCs. Recombination linked TRBV9 to TRBJ1-6; no D gene is confidently identified. The DNA sequence is TGTGCCAGCAGCCCCGGAGATAATAATTCACCCCTCCACTTT. This gives the protein CASSPGDNNSPLHF.